The entry below gives a single TCR beta chain sequence along with its context. Its antigen remains undetermined. Base qualities are not at hand, and no much larger clone is one base apart. This sample is part of a study of technical replicates of blood from several donors (dated by TCRdb to 2015 to 2018). V drops 7 bases and J drops 1 base, leaving 8 bases in between. From cysteine to phenylalanine, the CDR3 is 11 amino acids long. The only DNA kept is the CDR3, 33 bases in frame from the first base. Based on the germline V gene (reference sequence), the CDR1 and CDR2 sequences are DFQATT and SNEGSKA. Library prep was done by the immunoSEQ multiplex PCR assay. TCRdb provides this immuneACCESS table in a form limited to in-frame rearrangements. Some clones are lacking; in checked studies, under half of them reflect an unresolved V gene, and why the rest are absent is not known. A total of 95,000 or so clones appear in this sample, roughly 95% of them only once. Clones ranked in the top ten supply 0.3% to 0.35% of the sample.

The receptor comes from a human donor in good health. Sequencing was carried out using T cells isolated from PBMCs. The sequence links TRBV20-1 to TRBJ2-7; the D region possibly corresponds to TRBD1 (5 bases align). The nucleotide sequence is TGCAGTGAAGGACAATCCTACGAGCAGTACTTC. The resulting protein is CSEGQSYEQYF.